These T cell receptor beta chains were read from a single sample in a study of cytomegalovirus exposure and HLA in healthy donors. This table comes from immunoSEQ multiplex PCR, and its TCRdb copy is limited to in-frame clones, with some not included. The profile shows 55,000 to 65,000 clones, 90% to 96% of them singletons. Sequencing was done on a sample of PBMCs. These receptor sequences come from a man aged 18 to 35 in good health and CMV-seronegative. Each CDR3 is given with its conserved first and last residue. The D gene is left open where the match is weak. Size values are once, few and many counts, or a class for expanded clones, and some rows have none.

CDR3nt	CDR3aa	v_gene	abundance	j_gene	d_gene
TGTGCTAGTGGTTTGACTAGCGGGAGGGCCGGGGAGCTGTTTTTT	CASGLTSGRAGELFF	TRBV12-5	NA	TRBJ2-2	TRBD2
TGTGCCAGCACCCTACAGTCACTAGCCAAAAACATTCAGTACTTC	CASTLQSLAKNIQYF	TRBV7-3	NA	TRBJ2-4	NA
TGTGCCAGTAGCCTGCTGGCTAGCGGGAGTACAGATACGCAGTATTTT	CASSLLASGSTDTQYF	TRBV19	NA	TRBJ2-3	TRBD2
TGTGCCAGCAGCCCGCACAGGGACGGTAATTCCTACGAGCAGTACTTC	CASSPHRDGNSYEQYF	TRBV28	NA	TRBJ2-7	NA
TGTGCTAGTGGATGGGACTACAACACAGATACGCAGTATTTT	CASGWDYNTDTQYF	TRBV12-5	NA	TRBJ2-3	TRBD2
TGTGCCAGCAGTGCCCTAGCTTTTGGGGACAATGAGCAGTTCTTC	CASSALAFGDNEQFF	TRBV2	once	TRBJ2-1	NA
TGTGCCTGGAGTAAGGCATCCCTGAGGGAAAACATTCAGTACTTC	CAWSKASLRENIQYF	TRBV30	NA	TRBJ2-4	NA
TGCGCCAGCAGCCAAGCTCACAGGGGGAACACTGAAGCTTTCTTT	CASSQAHRGNTEAFF	TRBV4-1	NA	TRBJ1-1	TRBD1
TGCAGCGCTGAAACTAGCGCCTACAATGAGCAGTTCTTC	CSAETSAYNEQFF	TRBV29-1	NA	TRBJ2-1	TRBD2
TGTGCCACCGGCGGGGACAGGAAGGCCAATCAGCCCCAGCATTTT	CATGGDRKANQPQHF	TRBV15	NA	TRBJ1-5	TRBD1
TGTGCCAGTAGTACTAGCGGCAAGCAGTTCTTC	CASSTSGKQFF	TRBV19	NA	TRBJ2-1	TRBD2
TGTGCCAGCAGTGAAGCGAGAGAGTATGGCTACACCTTC	CASSEAREYGYTF	TRBV2	NA	TRBJ1-2	NA
TGTGCCACCAGCAGAAGTGGGGCCACCGCAACTAATGAAAAACTGTTTTTT	CATSRSGATATNEKLFF	TRBV15	NA	TRBJ1-4	NA
TGCAGCGTTGAAGTCCTGGATACGCAGTATTTT	CSVEVLDTQYF	TRBV29-1	NA	TRBJ2-3	NA
TGTGCCAGCAGCTATCGATACGAGCAGTACTTC	CASSYRYEQYF	TRBV7-9	NA	TRBJ2-7	NA
TGTGCCATCAGCAGAGAACTTGACAGCGAGCAGTACTTC	CAISRELDSEQYF	TRBV10-3	NA	TRBJ2-7	NA
TGTGCCAGCAGTTTACTTGGGCTAGCGGGAGGCGGGGCTTACGAGCAGTACTTC	CASSLLGLAGGGAYEQYF	TRBV28	NA	TRBJ2-7	TRBD2
TGCGCCAGCAGCTCAACCGGGGGGACTAGCGGGAAAGGTGAGCAGTTCTTC	CASSSTGGTSGKGEQFF	TRBV5-1	NA	TRBJ2-1	TRBD2
TGTGCCAGCAGATCAGGGGATTGGGAGCAGTACTTC	CASRSGDWEQYF	TRBV7-9	NA	TRBJ2-7	NA
TGTGCCAGCAGCGTAGCTCCGAGCACAGATACGCAGTATTTT	CASSVAPSTDTQYF	TRBV9	once	TRBJ2-3	NA
TGTGCCTGGAGTGTAGGTCAGGGCCTCTACAATGAGCAGTTCTTC	CAWSVGQGLYNEQFF	TRBV30	NA	TRBJ2-1	NA
TGTGCCAGCAGCGTAGAGGGGGGGGCCTACGAGCAGTACTTC	CASSVEGGAYEQYF	TRBV9	NA	TRBJ2-7	NA